The entry below gives a single TCR beta chain sequence along with its context. Its antigen is unidentified. The entry originates in a study of vaccination effects on CD4 cells after COVID-19. Clones were sequenced by immunoSEQ multiplex PCR, and TCRdb holds only the in-frame ones, with some missing. There are about 41,000 clones in the sample; over 60% occur only once, and roughly 3.1% lies in the top ten. Viral peptide pools were used in the ViraFEST assay to expand antigen-specific CD4+ T cells, and sequencing came afterward. Culture lasted roughly 9 days before CD4+ T cell isolation. Negative nucleocapsid antibody tests before and after vaccination confirmed no previous SARS-CoV-2 infection. It was on days 3 and 7 that half the medium was replaced with IL-2 medium. Study-wide points: Nearly all vaccine-induced clones in healthy recipients recognized only SARS-CoV-2. By a late point after vaccination, infection- and vaccine-induced clones had shrunk markedly through clonal contraction.

V gave up 2 bases and J gave up 5 bases, with 14 bases separating them. Germline V lookup: CDR1 SGDLS, CDR2 YYNGEE. This CDR3 has 15 residues. The chain carries TRBV9 and TRBJ1-5; tentative D call: TRBD1 (5 bases). This TCR was recovered from a human donor who received a COVID-19 vaccine. Sequenced material: CD4+ T cells from PBMCs cultured with HCoV-NL63 spike peptides, taken before COVID-19 vaccination. CDR3 protein: CASSVSGQGHQPQHF. Here the CDR3 DNA reads TGTGCCAGCAGCGTCTCCGGTCAGGGTCATCAGCCCCAGCATTTT.